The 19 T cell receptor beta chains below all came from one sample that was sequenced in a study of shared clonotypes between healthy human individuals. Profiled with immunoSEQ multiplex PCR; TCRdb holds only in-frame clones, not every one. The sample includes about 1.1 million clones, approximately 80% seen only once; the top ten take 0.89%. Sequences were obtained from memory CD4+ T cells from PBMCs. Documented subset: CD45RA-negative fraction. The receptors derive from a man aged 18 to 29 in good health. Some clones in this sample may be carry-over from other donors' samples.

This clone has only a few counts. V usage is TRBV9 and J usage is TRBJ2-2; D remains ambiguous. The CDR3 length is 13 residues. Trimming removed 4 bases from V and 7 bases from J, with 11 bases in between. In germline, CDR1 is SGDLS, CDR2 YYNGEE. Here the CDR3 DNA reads TGTGCCAGCAGCTTACGCCCTGGCGGGGAGCTGTTTTTT. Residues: CASSLRPGGELFF. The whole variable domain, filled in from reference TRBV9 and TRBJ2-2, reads DSGVTQTPKHLITATGQRVTLRCSPRSGDLSVYWYQQSLDQGLQFLIQYYNGEERAKGNILERFSAQQFPDLHSELNLSSLELGDSALYFCASSLRPGGELFFGEGSRLTVL.

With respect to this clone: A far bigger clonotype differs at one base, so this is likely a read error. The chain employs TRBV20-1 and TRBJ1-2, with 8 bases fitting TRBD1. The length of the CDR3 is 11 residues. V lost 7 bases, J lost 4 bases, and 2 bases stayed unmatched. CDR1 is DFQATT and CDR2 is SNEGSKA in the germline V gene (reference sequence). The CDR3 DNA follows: TGCAGTGTTACAGGGGGCTATGGCTACACCTTC. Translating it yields CSVTGGYGYTF.

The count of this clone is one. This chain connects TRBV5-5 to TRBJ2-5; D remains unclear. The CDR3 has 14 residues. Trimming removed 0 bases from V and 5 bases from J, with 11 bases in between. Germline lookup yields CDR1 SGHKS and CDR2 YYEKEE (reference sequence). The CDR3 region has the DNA TGTGCCAGCAGCTTGGGCCACCTGGGGGAGACCCAGTACTTC. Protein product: CASSLGHLGETQYF.

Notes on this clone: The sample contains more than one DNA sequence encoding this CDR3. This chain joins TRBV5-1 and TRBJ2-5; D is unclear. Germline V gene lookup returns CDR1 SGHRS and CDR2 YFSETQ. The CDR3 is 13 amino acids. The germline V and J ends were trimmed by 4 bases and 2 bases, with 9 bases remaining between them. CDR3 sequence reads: CASSLGLQETQYF. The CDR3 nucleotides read TGCGCCAGCAGCCTGGGTCTACAAGAGACCCAGTACTTC.

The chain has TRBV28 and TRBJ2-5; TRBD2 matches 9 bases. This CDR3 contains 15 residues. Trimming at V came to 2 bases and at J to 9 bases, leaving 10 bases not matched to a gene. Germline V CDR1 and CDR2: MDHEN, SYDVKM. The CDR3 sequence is CASSLGSSGTKAQYF. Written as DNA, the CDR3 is TGTGCCAGCAGTTTAGGGTCTAGCGGGACCAAGGCCCAGTACTTC.

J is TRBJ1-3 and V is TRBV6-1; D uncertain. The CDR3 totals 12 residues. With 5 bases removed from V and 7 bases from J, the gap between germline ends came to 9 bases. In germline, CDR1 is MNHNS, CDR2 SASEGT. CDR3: CASSPPDNTIYF. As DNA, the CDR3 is TGTGCCAGCAGTCCACCCGACAACACCATATATTTT.

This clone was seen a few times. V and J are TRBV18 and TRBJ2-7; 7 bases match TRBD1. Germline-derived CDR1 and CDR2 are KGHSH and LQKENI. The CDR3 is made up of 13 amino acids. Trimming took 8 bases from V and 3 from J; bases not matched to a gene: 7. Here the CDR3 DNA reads TGTGCCAGCGCGACCCGGGACAGCTACGAGCAGTACTTC. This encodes CASATRDSYEQYF.

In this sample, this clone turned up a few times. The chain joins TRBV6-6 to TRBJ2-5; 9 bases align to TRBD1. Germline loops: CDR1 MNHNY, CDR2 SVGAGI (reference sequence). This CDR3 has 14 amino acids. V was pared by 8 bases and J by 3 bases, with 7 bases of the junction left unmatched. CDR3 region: CASGQGSGKETQYF. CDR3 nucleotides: TGTGCCAGCGGACAGGGGTCAGGGAAAGAGACCCAGTACTTC.

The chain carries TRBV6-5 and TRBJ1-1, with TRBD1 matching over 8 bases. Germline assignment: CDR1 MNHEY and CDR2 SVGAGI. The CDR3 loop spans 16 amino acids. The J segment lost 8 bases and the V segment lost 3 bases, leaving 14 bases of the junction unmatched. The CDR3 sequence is CASSYIGQGLPVEAFF. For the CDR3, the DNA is TGTGCCAGCAGTTATATCGGACAGGGCCTCCCGGTGGAAGCTTTCTTT.

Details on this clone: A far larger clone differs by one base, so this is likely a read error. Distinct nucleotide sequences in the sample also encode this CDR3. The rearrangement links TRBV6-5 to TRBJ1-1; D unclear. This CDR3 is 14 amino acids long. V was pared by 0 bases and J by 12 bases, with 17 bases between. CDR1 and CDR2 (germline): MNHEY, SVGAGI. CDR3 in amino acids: CASSYSFEHGRTFF. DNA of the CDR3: TGTGCCAGCAGTTACTCTTTCGAGCACGGCCGAACTTTCTTT.

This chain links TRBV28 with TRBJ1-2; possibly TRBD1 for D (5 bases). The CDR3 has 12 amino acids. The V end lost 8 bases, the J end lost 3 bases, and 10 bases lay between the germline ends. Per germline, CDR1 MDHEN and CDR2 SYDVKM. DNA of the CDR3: TGTGCCAGCTCAGGACAACACTATGGCTACACCTTC. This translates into CASSGQHYGYTF.

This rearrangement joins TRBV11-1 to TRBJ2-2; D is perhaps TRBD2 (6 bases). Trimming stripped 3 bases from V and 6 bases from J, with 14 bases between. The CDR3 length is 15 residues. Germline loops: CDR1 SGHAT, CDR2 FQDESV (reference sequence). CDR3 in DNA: TGTGCCAGCAGCTTCCGGAGGGCCGTAGCCGGGGAGCTGTTTTTT. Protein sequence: CASSFRRAVAGELFF.

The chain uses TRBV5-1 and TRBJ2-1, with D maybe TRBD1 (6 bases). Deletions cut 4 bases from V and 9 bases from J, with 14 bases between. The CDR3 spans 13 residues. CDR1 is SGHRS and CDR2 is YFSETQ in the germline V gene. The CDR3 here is CASSPSGDPEQFF. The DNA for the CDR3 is TGCGCCAGCAGCCCATCAGGGGACCCTGAGCAGTTCTTC.

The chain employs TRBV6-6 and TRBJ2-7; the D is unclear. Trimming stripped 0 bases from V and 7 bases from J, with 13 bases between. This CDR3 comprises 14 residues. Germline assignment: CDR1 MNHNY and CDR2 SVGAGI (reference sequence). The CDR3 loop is CASSYSIGVPEQYF. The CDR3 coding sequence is TGTGCCAGCAGTTACTCGATTGGGGTACCTGAGCAGTACTTC.

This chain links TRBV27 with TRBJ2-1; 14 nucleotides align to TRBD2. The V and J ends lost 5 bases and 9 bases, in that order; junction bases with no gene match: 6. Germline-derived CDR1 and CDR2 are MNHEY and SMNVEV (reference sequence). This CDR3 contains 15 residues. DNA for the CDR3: TGTGCCAGCAGTCTGGGACTAGCGGGGGCCGCTGAGCAGTTCTTC. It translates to CASSLGLAGAAEQFF.

CDR3 loop: CASSLFGEENIQYF. For the CDR3, the DNA is TGTGCCAGCAGCTTATTCGGGGAGGAGAACATTCAGTACTTC. The J gene is TRBJ2-4, the V gene TRBV7-2; D is perhaps TRBD2 (6 bases). The V end was cut by 2 bases, the J end by 7 bases, with 12 bases between. This CDR3 is built from 14 residues. Germline V gene sequence: CDR1 SGHTA, CDR2 FQGNSA. Together with reference TRBV7-2 and TRBJ2-4, the CDR3 gives the full variable domain: GAGVSQSPSNKVTEKGKDVELRCDPISGHTALYWYRQSLGQGLEFLIYFQGNSAPDKSGLPSDRFSAERTGGSVSTLTIQRTQQEDSAVYLCASSLFGEENIQYFGAGTRLSVL.

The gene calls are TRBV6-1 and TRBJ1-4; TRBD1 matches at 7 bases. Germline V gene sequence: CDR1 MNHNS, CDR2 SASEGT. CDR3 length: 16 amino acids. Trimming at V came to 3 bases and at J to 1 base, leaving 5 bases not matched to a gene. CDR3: CASSEAQGGTNEKLFF. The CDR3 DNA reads TGTGCCAGCAGTGAGGCGCAGGGGGGAACTAATGAAAAACTGTTTTTT.

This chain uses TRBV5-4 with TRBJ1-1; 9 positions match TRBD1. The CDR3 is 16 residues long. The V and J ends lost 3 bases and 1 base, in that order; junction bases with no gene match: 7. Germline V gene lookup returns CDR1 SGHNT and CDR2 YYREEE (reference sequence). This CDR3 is CASSSLDRGANTEAFF. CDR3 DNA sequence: TGTGCCAGCAGCTCCCTGGACAGGGGCGCGAACACTGAAGCTTTCTTT.

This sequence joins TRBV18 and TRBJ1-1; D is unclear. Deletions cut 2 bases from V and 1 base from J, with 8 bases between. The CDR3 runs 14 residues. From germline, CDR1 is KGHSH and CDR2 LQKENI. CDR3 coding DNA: TGTGCCAGCTCACCAGCAGCTTCGAACACTGAAGCTTTCTTT. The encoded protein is CASSPAASNTEAFF. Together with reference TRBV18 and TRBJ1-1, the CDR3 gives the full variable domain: NAGVMQNPRHLVRRRGQEARLRCSPMKGHSHVYWYRQLPEEGLKFMVYLQKENIIDESGMPKERFSAEFPKEGPSILRIQQVVRGDSAAYFCASSPAASNTEAFFGQGTRLTVV.